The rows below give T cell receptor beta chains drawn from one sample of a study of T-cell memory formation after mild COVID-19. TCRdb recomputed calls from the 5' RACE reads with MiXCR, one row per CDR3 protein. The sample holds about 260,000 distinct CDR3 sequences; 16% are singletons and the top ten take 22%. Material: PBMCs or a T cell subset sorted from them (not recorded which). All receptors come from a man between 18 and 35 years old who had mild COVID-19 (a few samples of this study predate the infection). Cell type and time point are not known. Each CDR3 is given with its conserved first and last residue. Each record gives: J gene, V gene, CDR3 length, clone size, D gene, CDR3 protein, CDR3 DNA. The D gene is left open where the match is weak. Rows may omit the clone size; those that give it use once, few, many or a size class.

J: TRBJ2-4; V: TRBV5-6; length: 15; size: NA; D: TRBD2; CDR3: CASSLRGGLKNIQYF; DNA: TGTGCCAGCAGCTTGCGGGGGGGTCTTAAAAACATTCAGTACTTC
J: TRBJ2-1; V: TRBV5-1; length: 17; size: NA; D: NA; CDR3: CASSREGGLSSYNEQFF; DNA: TGCGCCAGCAGCCGAGAAGGGGGGCTTAGCTCCTACAATGAGCAGTTCTTC
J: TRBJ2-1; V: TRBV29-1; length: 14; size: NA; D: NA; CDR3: CSERTGMINNEQFF; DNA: TGCAGCGAGAGGACCGGGATGATTAACAATGAGCAGTTCTTC
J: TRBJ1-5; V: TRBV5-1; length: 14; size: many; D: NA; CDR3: CASSLDSSNQPQHF; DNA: TGCGCCAGCAGCTTGGACAGTAGCAATCAGCCCCAGCATTTT
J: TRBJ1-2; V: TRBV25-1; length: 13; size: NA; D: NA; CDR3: CASSGGGSVIYTF; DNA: TGTGCCAGCAGTGGGGGAGGGTCGGTTATCTACACCTTC
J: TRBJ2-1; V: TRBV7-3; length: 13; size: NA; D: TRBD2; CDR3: CASSHGGASEQFF; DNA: TGTGCCAGCAGCCACGGGGGGGCGAGTGAGCAGTTCTTC
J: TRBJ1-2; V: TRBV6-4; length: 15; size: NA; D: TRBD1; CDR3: CASSEGTGVNYGYTF; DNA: TGTGCCAGCAGTGAGGGGACAGGGGTTAACTATGGCTACACCTTC
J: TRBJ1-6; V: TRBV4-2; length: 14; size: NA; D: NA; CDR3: CASSSGTRDSPLHF; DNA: TGTGCCAGCAGCTCCGGGACTCGCGATTCACCCCTCCACTTT
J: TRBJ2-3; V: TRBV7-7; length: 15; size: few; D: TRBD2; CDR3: CASSRTSRSTDTQYF; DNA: TGTGCCAGCAGCCGGACTAGCCGTAGCACAGATACGCAGTATTTT
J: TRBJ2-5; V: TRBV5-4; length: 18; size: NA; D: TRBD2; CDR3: CASSAGLAGGQGIETQYF; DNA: TGTGCCAGCAGCGCCGGACTAGCGGGGGGGCAAGGAATAGAGACCCAGTACTTC
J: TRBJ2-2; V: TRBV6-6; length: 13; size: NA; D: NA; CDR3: CASSSHITGELFF; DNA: TGTGCCAGCAGTTCCCACATCACCGGGGAGCTGTTTTTT
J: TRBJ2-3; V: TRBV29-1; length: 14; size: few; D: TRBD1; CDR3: CSVDRTGSTDTQYF; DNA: TGCAGCGTTGATAGGACAGGAAGCACAGATACGCAGTATTTT
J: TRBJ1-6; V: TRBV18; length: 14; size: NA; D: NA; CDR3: CASSPGRAESPLHF; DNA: TGTGCCAGCTCACCAGGGAGGGCGGAATCACCCCTCCACTTT
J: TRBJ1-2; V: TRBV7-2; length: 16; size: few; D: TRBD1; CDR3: CASSLGGQGFAYGYTF; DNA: TGTGCCAGCAGCTTAGGGGGACAGGGCTTTGCCTATGGCTACACCTTC
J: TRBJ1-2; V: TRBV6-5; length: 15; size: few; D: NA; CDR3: CASSRTYNENYGYTF; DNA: TGTGCCAGCAGCCGTACATACAACGAAAACTATGGCTACACCTTC
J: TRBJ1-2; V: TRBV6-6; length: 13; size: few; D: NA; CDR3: CASTLRGGGGYTF; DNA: TGTGCCAGCACCTTACGGGGTGGCGGTGGCTACACCTTC
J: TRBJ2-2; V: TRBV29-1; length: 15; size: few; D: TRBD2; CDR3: CSVALAGDNTGELFF; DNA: TGCAGCGTTGCCCTAGCGGGGGACAACACCGGGGAGCTGTTTTTT
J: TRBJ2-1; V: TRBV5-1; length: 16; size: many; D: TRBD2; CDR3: CASSSNSGGAGNEQFF; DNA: TGCGCCAGCAGCTCGAACAGCGGGGGGGCAGGGAATGAGCAGTTCTTC
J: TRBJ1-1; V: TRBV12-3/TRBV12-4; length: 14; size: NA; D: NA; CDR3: CASSYGQMNTEAFF; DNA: TGTGCCAGCAGCTACGGACAGATGAACACTGAAGCTTTCTTT
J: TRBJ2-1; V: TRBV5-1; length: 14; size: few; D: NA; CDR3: CASSLVVNPGEQFF; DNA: TGCGCCAGCAGCTTGGTCGTGAACCCGGGTGAGCAGTTCTTC
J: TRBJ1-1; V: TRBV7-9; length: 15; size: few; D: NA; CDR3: CASSTRDTQNTEAFF; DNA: TGTGCCAGCAGCACACGGGACACCCAGAACACTGAAGCTTTCTTT
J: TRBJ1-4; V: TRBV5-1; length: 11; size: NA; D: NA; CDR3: CASSLSEKLFF; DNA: TGCGCCAGCAGCTTGAGTGAAAAACTGTTTTTT
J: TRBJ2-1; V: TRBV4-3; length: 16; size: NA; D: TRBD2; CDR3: CASSQVLAGNYNEQFF; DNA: TGCGCCAGCAGCCAAGTTCTAGCGGGAAACTACAATGAGCAGTTCTTC
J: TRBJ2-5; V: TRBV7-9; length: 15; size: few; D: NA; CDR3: CASSLGLQGGETQYF; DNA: TGTGCCAGCAGCTTAGGCCTCCAGGGCGGGGAGACCCAGTACTTC
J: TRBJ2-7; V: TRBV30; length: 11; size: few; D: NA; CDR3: CAWSVGYEQYF; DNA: TGTGCCTGGAGTGTTGGGTACGAGCAGTACTTC
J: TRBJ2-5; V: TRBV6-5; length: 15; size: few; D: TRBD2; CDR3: CASSKPGLGGETQYF; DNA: TGTGCCAGCAGTAAGCCGGGACTAGGGGGGGAGACCCAGTACTTC
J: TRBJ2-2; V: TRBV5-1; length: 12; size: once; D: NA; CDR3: CASGLNTGELFF; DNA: TGCGCCAGCGGGTTGAACACCGGGGAGCTGTTTTTT
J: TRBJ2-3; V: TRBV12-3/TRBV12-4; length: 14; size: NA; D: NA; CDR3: CASSLGEAGDTQYF; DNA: TGTGCCAGCAGTTTAGGAGAAGCGGGAGATACGCAGTATTTT
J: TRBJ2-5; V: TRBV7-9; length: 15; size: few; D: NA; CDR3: CASSDTRLPSETQYF; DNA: TGTGCCAGCAGCGACACCCGACTGCCGTCGGAGACCCAGTACTTC
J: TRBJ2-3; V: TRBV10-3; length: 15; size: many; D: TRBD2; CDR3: CAIAYSGLGTDTQYF; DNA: TGTGCCATCGCCTATAGCGGGTTGGGCACAGATACGCAGTATTTT
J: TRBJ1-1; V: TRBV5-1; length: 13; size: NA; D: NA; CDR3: CASSSRQDTEAFF; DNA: TGCGCCAGCAGCTCCCGACAAGACACTGAAGCTTTCTTT
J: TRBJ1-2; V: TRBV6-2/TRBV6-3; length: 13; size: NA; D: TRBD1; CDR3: CASPPTGIHGYTF; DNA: TGTGCCAGCCCCCCGACAGGGATCCATGGCTACACCTTC
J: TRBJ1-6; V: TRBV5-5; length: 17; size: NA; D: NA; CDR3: CASSSALGRAGNSPLHF; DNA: TGTGCCAGCAGCTCGGCCTTGGGAAGGGCCGGTAATTCACCCCTCCACTTT
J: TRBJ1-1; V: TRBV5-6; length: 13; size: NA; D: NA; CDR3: CASSSPGGISAFF; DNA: TGTGCCAGCAGCTCGCCGGGGGGGATTAGTGCTTTCTTT
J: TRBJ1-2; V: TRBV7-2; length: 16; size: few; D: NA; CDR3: CASSLGGTPYNYGYTF; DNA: TGTGCCAGCAGCTTGGGCGGGACGCCATACAACTATGGCTACACCTTC
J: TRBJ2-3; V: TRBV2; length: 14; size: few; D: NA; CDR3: CASRALPAGDTQYF; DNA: TGTGCCAGCAGGGCACTGCCTGCCGGGGATACGCAGTATTTT
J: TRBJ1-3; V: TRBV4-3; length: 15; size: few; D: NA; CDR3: CASSQDVYSGNTIYF; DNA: TGCGCCAGCAGCCAAGACGTATACTCTGGAAACACCATATATTTT
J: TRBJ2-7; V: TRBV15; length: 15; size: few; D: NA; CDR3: CATSSGGRSSYEQYF; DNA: TGTGCCACCAGCAGCGGAGGCCGGAGCTCCTACGAGCAGTACTTC
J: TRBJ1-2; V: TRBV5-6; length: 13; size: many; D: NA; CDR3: CASSSYRAGGYTF; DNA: TGTGCCAGCAGCTCATACCGGGCCGGGGGCTACACCTTC
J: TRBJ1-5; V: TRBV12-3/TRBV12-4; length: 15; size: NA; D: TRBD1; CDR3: CASSFEGQGWQPQHF; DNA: TGTGCCAGCAGTTTCGAGGGACAGGGGTGGCAGCCCCAGCATTTT
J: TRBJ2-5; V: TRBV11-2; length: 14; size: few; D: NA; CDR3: CASSFGRNQETQYF; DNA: TGTGCCAGCAGCTTCGGACGGAACCAAGAGACCCAGTACTTC
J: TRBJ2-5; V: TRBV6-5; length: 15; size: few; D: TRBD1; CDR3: CASSSRDRAQETQYF; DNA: TGTGCCAGCAGTTCCCGGGACAGGGCACAAGAGACCCAGTACTTC
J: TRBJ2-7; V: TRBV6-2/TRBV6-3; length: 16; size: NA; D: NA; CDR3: CASSYSILGDHYEQYF; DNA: TGTGCCAGCAGTTACTCGATATTGGGGGACCACTACGAGCAGTACTTC
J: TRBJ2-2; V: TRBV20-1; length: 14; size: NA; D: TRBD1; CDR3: CSATGGANTGELFF; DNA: TGCAGTGCTACAGGGGGCGCGAACACCGGGGAGCTGTTTTTT